The 9 T cell receptor beta chains below come from one sample, sequenced in a study of breast tumors, draining lymph nodes, adjacent tissues. TCRdb re-called the multiplex PCR reads with MiXCR, one entry per CDR3 protein. The table shows tens of thousands of distinct CDR3 sequences, with roughly 24% occurring only once. The specimen was breast tumor tissue. Receptor source: a female donor with breast cancer. Some clones in this sample may be carry-over from other donors' samples.

J is TRBJ2-1 and V is TRBV19, with D perhaps TRBD2 (6 bases). From germline, CDR1 is LNHDA and CDR2 SQIVND (reference sequence). V lost 6 bases to trimming and J lost 13 bases, with 16 bases between them. The length of the CDR3 is 12 residues. The CDR3 here is CASSGDWVVQFF. The CDR3 bases are TGTGCCAGTAGCGGGGACTGGGTGGTACAGTTCTTC.

This clonotype has a handful of counts. The chain combines TRBV7-8 with TRBJ2-3, with TRBD1 matching over 8 bases. V trimming: 2 bases; J trimming: 4 bases; junction bases outside the gene matches: 8. Germline loops: CDR1 SGHVS, CDR2 FQNEAQ. The CDR3 consists of 16 residues. In DNA, the CDR3 is TGTGCCAGCAGCTTATCGGGGACAGGTTATTCAGATACGCAGTATTTT. Residues: CASSLSGTGYSDTQYF.

In its sample, this clonotype was seen many times. The chain carries TRBV27 and TRBJ2-7, with D uncertain. V lost 2 bases and J lost 0, with 14 bases in between. Germline V gene data show CDR1 as MNHEY and CDR2 as SMNVEV (reference sequence). CDR3 size: 16 residues. CDR3 loop: CASSLGAGRSSYEQYF. The CDR3 DNA sequence: TGTGCCAGCAGTTTAGGAGCAGGAAGATCCTCCTACGAGCAGTACTTC.

This clonotype was counted ten times or more. V and J are TRBV5-1 and TRBJ1-2; D unclear. V lost 4 bases and J 2 bases, leaving 15 bases between the germline ends. The CDR3 is made up of 15 amino acids. From germline, CDR1 is SGHRS and CDR2 YFSETQ. The CDR3 spells CASSQNLGENYGYTF. CDR3 DNA sequence: TGCGCCAGCAGCCAAAACTTAGGAGAGAACTATGGCTACACCTTC.

This clonotype was counted at least ten times. The chain employs TRBV6-5 and TRBJ2-1; no firm D call. The CDR3 is 13 residues long. V dropped 0 bases and J dropped 6 bases, with 6 bases sitting between them. The germline gives CDR1 MNHEY, CDR2 SVGAGI. CDR3 amino acids: CASSYSIGNEQFF. CDR3 nucleotide sequence: TGTGCCAGCAGTTACTCGATCGGCAATGAGCAGTTCTTC.

As to this clonotype: A single base separates this from a much larger clone, so it may be a read error. The V gene is TRBV4-1, the J gene TRBJ1-5, with D unresolved. Germline V gene lookup returns CDR1 MGHRA and CDR2 YSYEKL. The CDR3 loop spans 12 amino acids. The CDR3: CASSQDSQPRHF. DNA for the CDR3: TGCGCCAGCAGCCAAGACAGTCAGCCCCGGCATTTT.

The chain combines TRBV20-1 with TRBJ1-1; D ambiguous. V was pared by 5 bases and J by 5 bases, with 9 bases between. Per germline, CDR1 DFQATT and CDR2 SNEGSKA (reference sequence). The CDR3 sequence is 11 residues long. CDR3 DNA: TGCAGTGCTGCGACGGAAACTGAAGCTTTCTTT. This gives the protein CSAATETEAFF.

This clonotype was seen ten or more times. The gene calls are TRBV20-1 and TRBJ2-1; no definite D call. The CDR3 extends over 12 amino acids. The germline V gene has CDR1 DFQATT and CDR2 SNEGSKA (reference sequence). V dropped 6 bases and J dropped 2 bases, with 8 bases sitting between them. The CDR3 reads CSAPKPYNEQFF. CDR3 nucleotide sequence: TGCAGTGCGCCTAAACCCTACAATGAGCAGTTCTTC.

This clonotype was seen ten or more times. The V call is TRBV6-1, the J call TRBJ2-3; D may correspond to TRBD1 or TRBD2 (6 bases each). The length of the CDR3 is 15 residues. V dropped 6 bases and J dropped 4 bases, with 17 bases sitting between them. CDR1 and CDR2 from the germline V gene are MNHNS and SASEGT. CDR3 sequence reads: CASRGGPYVPDTQYF. CDR3 in DNA: TGTGCCAGCAGGGGGGGCCCCTACGTTCCAGATACGCAGTATTTT.